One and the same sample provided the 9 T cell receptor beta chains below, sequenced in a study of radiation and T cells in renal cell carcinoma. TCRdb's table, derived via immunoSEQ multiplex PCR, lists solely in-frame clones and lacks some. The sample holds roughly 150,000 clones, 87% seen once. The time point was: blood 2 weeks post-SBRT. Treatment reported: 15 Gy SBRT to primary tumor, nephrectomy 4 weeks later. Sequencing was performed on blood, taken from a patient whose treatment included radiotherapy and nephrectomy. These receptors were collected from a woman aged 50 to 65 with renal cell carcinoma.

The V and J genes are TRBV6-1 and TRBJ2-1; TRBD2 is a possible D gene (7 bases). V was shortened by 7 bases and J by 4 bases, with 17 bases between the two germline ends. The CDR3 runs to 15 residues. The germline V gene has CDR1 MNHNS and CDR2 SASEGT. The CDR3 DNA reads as TGTGCCAGCATCGGGGAGGGGGGCCTTTACAATGAGCAGTTCTTC. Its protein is CASIGEGGLYNEQFF.

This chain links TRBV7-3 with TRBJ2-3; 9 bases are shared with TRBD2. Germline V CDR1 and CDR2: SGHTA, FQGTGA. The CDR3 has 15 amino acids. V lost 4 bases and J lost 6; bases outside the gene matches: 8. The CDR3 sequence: CASSSLAGARDTQYF. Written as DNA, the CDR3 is TGTGCCAGCAGCTCGTTAGCGGGGGCCAGGGATACGCAGTATTTT.

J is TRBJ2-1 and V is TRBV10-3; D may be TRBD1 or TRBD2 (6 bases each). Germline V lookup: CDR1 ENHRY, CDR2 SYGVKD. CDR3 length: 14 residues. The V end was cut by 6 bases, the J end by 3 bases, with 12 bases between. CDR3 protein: CAISERGDYNEQFF. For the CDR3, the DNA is TGTGCCATCAGCGAAAGGGGGGACTACAATGAGCAGTTCTTC.

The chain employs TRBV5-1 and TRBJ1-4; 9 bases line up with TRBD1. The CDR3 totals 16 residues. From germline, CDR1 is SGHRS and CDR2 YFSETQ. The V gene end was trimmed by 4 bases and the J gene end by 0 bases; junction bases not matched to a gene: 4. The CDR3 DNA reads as TGCGCCAGCAGCAAGGGACAGGGTGCAACTAATGAAAAACTGTTTTTT. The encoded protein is CASSKGQGATNEKLFF.

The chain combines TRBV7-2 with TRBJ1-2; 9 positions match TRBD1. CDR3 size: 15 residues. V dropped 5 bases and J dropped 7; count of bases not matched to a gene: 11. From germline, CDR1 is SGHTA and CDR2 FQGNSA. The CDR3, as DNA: TGTGCCAGCAGCCCGGGGGACAGGGCCAGAATTGGCTACACCTTC. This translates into CASSPGDRARIGYTF. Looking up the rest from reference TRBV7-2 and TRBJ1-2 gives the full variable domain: GAGVSQSPSNKVTEKGKDVELRCDPISGHTALYWYRQSLGQGLEFLIYFQGNSAPDKSGLPSDRFSAERTGGSVSTLTIQRTQQEDSAVYLCASSPGDRARIGYTFGSGTRLTVV.

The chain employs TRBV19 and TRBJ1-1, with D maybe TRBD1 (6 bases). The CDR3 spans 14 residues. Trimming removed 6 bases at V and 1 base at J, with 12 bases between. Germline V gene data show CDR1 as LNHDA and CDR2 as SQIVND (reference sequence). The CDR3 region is CASRPGTPNTEAFF. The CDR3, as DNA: TGTGCCAGTAGGCCAGGGACACCGAACACTGAAGCTTTCTTT.

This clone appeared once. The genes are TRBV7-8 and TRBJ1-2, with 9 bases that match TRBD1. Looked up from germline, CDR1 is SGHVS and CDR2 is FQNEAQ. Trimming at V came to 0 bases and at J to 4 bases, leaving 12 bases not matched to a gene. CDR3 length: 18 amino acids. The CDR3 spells CASSLAVPGQGLGYGYTF. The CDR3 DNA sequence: TGTGCCAGCAGCTTAGCCGTCCCGGGACAGGGTTTGGGCTATGGCTACACCTTC.

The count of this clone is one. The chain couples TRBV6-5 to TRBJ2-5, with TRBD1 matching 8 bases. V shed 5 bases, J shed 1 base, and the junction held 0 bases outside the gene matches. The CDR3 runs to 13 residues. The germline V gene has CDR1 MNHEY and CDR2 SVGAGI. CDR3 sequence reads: CASSDRGQETQYF. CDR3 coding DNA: TGTGCCAGCAGTGACAGGGGCCAAGAGACCCAGTACTTC.

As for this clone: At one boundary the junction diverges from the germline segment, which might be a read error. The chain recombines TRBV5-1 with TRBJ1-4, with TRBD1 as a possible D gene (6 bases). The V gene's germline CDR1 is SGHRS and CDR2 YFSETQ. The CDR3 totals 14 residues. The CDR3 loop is CVSSLGGGNEKLFF. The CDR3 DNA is TGCGTCAGCAGCTTAGGGGGAGGCAATGAAAAACTGTTTTTT.